One and the same sample provided the 16 T cell receptor beta chains below, sequenced in a study of regulatory T cells in long-lasting Graves disease. As to time point: newly diagnosed GD, antithyroid drugs for less than 3 months. After RNA was extracted from PBMCs, the TCR library was made from it. iRepertoire HTBI primers and Arm-PCR of CDR3 regions built TCR beta libraries. A single record per CDR3 protein comes from TCRdb applying MiXCR to the multiplex PCR reads. Of about 450,000 distinct CDR3 sequences in the sample, 12% to 15% are singletons; the top ten hold around a sixth. The same sample was also used in a study of T cells in Graves' hyperthyroidism and ophthalmopathy.

Sequenced material: peripheral blood mononuclear cells (PBMCs), taken at new diagnosis, from a patient treated with antithyroid drugs. These receptors all come from a woman aged 45-65 years with Graves disease.

This sequence joins TRBV28 and TRBJ2-7, with D hard to call. This CDR3 has 14 residues. Trimming shortened V by 3 bases and J by 2 bases, and 11 bases separated the two germline ends. CDR1 is MDHEN and CDR2 is SYDVKM in the germline V gene. In nucleotides, the CDR3 is TGTGCCAGCAGTTTGGTGACCTATCCCTACGAGCAGTACTTC. Its translation is CASSLVTYPYEQYF.

This clonotype was observed many times. The chain is built from TRBV27 and TRBJ2-7; the D call may be TRBD1 or TRBD2 (6 bases each). The germline CDR1 and CDR2 sequences are MNHEY and SMNVEV (reference sequence). The CDR3 spans 11 residues. V gave up 6 bases and J gave up 6 bases, with 9 bases separating them. The CDR3 here is CASRQGGEQYF. In nucleotides, the CDR3 is TGTGCCAGCAGACAGGGAGGCGAGCAGTACTTC.

The chain has TRBV19 and TRBJ1-5; the D gene is possibly TRBD1 (5 bases). The CDR3 runs to 14 residues. Germline CDR1 and CDR2: LNHDA and SQIVND (reference sequence). Trimming cost V 2 bases and J 4 bases, with 9 bases left between them. CDR3 nucleotide sequence: TGTGCCAGTAGTATATTGACAGTAAATCAGCCCCAGCATTTT. Protein: CASSILTVNQPQHF.

A few counts support this clonotype. The chain recombines TRBV5-1 with TRBJ2-3; D is ambiguous. From germline, CDR1 is SGHRS and CDR2 YFSETQ. Trimming cost V 0 bases and J 2 bases, with 10 bases left between them. The CDR3 runs 15 residues. CDR3 nucleotides: TGCGCCAGCAGCTTGGGCGACCTGAACACAGATACGCAGTATTTT. Translation gives CASSLGDLNTDTQYF.

This clonotype was counted many times. The J gene is TRBJ2-1, the V gene TRBV7-9; 8 nucleotides match TRBD1. Germline lookup yields CDR1 SEHNR and CDR2 FQNEAQ (reference sequence). The CDR3 totals 15 residues. Trimming cost V 3 bases and J 3 bases; bases outside gene matches: 4. The CDR3 loop reads CASSLDREFYNEQFF. Here the CDR3 DNA reads TGTGCCAGCAGCTTGGACAGGGAATTCTACAATGAGCAGTTCTTC.

This clonotype was seen more than once but under ten times. The chain has TRBV5-1 and TRBJ2-7, with D hard to call. The CDR3 spans 14 residues. CDR1 and CDR2 (germline): SGHRS, YFSETQ. V was clipped by 0 bases and J by 2 bases, with 9 bases between them. The CDR3 loop is CASSLVESAYEQYF. The CDR3 coding sequence is TGCGCCAGCAGCTTGGTAGAGTCAGCCTACGAGCAGTACTTC.

This clonotype was recorded at least ten times. CDR3 sequence reads: CASSEAPGQGQGAANTGELFF. The CDR3, as DNA: TGTGCCAGCAGTGAAGCTCCGGGACAGGGACAGGGGGCCGCGAACACCGGGGAGCTGTTTTTT. The genes are TRBV2 and TRBJ2-2; 12 nucleotides agree with TRBD1. Trimming cost V 0 bases and J 0 bases; bases outside gene matches: 11. Germline CDR1 reads SNHLY; CDR2 reads FYNNEI. The CDR3 is 21 amino acids.

This clonotype was observed a few times. A much more abundant neighbour one base away suggests this may be a read error. This rearrangement joins TRBV7-8 to TRBJ2-1; TRBD2 might be the D (8 bases). The CDR3 contains 17 residues. Between the trimmed V and J ends, which lost 4 bases and 4 bases, there was a span of 20 bases. The germline CDR1 and CDR2 sequences are SGHVS and FQNEAQ. The CDR3 sequence: CASSSAVAGQTYNEQFF. CDR3 DNA sequence: TGTGCCAGCAGCTCGGCCGTAGCGGGACAGACGTACAATGAGCAGTTCTTC.

This clonotype has a count of ten or more. This chain's CDR3 is CASTPRNSGNTIYF. CDR3 nucleotides: TGTGCCAGCACTCCCAGGAACTCTGGAAACACCATATATTTT. This rearrangement joins TRBV2 to TRBJ1-3; no firm D call. From germline, CDR1 is SNHLY and CDR2 FYNNEI. The CDR3 has 14 residues. Trimming took 7 bases from V and 0 from J, leaving 10 bases between them.

This clonotype was recorded at least ten times. This CDR3 is CASSLGSDNYGYTF. The CDR3 DNA follows: TGTGCCAGCAGCTTAGGCTCAGATAACTATGGCTACACCTTC. The chain recombines TRBV11-2 with TRBJ1-2; D gene unclear. CDR3 size: 14 residues. Germline CDR1 and CDR2: SGHAT and FQNNGV. Between the trimmed V and J ends, which lost 1 base and 1 base, there was a span of 7 bases.

This clonotype has at least ten counts. The chain carries TRBV12-3 or TRBV12-4 and TRBJ2-3; 12 bases fit TRBD2. The CDR3 runs to 19 residues. V lost 5 bases to trimming and J lost 1 base; unmatched junction nucleotides: 13. For the CDR3, the DNA is TGTGCCAGCAGTAAGACTAGCGGGAGTGGTAGGTTGGGCACAGATACGCAGTATTTT. It yields the protein CASSKTSGSGRLGTDTQYF.

Ten or more counts support this clonotype. Lacking the conserved final phenylalanine or tryptophan, this CDR3 likely reflects a read error. This chain links TRBV6-1 with TRBJ2-2; D ambiguous. The CDR3 extends over 15 amino acids. Per germline, CDR1 MNHNS and CDR2 SASEGT. Deletions cut 7 bases from V and 3 bases from J, with 15 bases between. CDR3 region: CASKLTHTYTGELFL. Here the CDR3 DNA reads TGTGCCAGCAAACTGACACACACCTACACCGGGGAGCTGTTTCTT.

This clonotype was counted ten times or more. V is TRBV6-1 and J is TRBJ2-7; 12 bases are shared with TRBD2. This CDR3 spans 15 amino acids. Unmatched junction bases numbered 11, after V lost 7 bases and J lost 7 bases. From germline, CDR1 is MNHNS and CDR2 SASEGT. The CDR3 DNA reads TGTGCCAGCACCTCTCAACTGGGACTAGCGGGTGAGCAGTACTTC. It is translated as CASTSQLGLAGEQYF.

This clonotype was counted at least ten times. The gene calls are TRBV14 and TRBJ2-7; D remains ambiguous. Trimming stripped 1 base from V and 3 bases from J, with 10 bases between. The CDR3 runs 14 residues. From germline, CDR1 is SGHDN and CDR2 FVKESK. Here the CDR3 DNA reads TGTGCCAGCAGCCAAGTAACAGAGAACTACGAGCAGTACTTC. This gives the protein CASSQVTENYEQYF.

In this sample, this clonotype turned up a few times. V usage is TRBV5-1 and J usage is TRBJ1-4, with a tentative D call TRBD1 (5 bases). This CDR3 has 13 amino acids. The germline V gene has CDR1 SGHRS and CDR2 YFSETQ. V dropped 4 bases and J dropped 8 bases, with 12 bases sitting between them. Written as DNA, the CDR3 is TGCGCCAGCAGCAGGGACGCCCGGGAAAAACTGTTTTTT. This translates into CASSRDAREKLFF.

A few counts support this clonotype. V usage is TRBV5-6 and J usage is TRBJ2-3, with 12 bases matching TRBD2. This CDR3 comprises 16 residues. Per the germline V gene, CDR1 is SGHDT and CDR2 is YYEEEE. With V trimmed by 4 bases and J by 7 bases, 10 bases remained unmatched. The CDR3 region has the DNA TGTGCCAGCAGCCCAGCGGATCTAGCGGGAGGGAATACGCAGTATTTT. Amino acids: CASSPADLAGGNTQYF.